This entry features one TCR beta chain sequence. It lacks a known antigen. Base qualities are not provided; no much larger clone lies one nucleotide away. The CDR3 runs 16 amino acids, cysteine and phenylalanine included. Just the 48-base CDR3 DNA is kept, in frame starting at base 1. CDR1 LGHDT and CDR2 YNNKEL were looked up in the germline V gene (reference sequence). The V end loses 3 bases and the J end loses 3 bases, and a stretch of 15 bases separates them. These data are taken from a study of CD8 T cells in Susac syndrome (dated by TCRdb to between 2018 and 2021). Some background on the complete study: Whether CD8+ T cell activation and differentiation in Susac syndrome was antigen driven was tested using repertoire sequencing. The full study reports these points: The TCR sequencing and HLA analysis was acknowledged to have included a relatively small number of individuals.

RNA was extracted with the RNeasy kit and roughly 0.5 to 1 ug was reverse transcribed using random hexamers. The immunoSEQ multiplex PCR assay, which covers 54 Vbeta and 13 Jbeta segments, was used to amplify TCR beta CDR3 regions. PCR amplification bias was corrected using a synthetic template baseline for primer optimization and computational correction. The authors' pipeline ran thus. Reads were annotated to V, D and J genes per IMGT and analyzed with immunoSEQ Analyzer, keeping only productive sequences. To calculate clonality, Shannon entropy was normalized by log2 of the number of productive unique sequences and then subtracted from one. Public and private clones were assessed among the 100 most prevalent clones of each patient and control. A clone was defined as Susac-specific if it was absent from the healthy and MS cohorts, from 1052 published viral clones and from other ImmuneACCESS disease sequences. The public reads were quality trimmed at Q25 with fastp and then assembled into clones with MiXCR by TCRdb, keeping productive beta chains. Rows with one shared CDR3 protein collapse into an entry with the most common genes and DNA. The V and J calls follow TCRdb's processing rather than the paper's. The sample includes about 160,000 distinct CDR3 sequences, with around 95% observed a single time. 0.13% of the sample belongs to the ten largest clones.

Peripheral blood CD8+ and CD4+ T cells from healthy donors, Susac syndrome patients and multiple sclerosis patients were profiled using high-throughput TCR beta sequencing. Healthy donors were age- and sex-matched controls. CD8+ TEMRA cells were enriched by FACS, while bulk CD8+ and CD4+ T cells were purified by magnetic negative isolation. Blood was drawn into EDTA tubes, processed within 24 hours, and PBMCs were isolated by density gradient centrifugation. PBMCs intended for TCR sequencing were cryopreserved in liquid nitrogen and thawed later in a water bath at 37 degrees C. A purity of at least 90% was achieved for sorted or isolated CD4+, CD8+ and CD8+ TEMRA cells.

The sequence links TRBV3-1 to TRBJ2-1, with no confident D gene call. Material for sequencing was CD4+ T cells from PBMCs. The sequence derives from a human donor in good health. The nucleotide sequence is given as TGTGCCAGCAGCCAGACTGTAGAATGGGACTACAATGAGCAGTTCTTC. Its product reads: CASSQTVEWDYNEQFF.